These 24 T cell receptor beta chains came from one sample sequenced in a study of T cells in Graves' hyperthyroidism and ophthalmopathy. RNA transcripts yielded amplified TCR beta CDR3 regions. The study used the HTBI primer set for a first-round RT-PCR of the TCR CDR3. Using its own MiXCR run on the multiplex PCR reads, TCRdb lists one record per CDR3 protein. Found here are some 400,000 distinct CDR3 sequences, about 20% of them singletons; the top ten hold about 4%. The material sequenced was blood. The origin of the receptors is a woman between 18 and 30 years old with Graves' hyperthyroidism.

The sample holds a few counts of this clonotype. The genes are TRBV30 and TRBJ1-6; no clear D. Trimming shortened V by 0 bases and J by 9 bases, and 6 bases separated the two germline ends. Germline CDR1 reads GTSNPN; CDR2 reads SVGIG (reference sequence). The length of the CDR3 is 12 residues. The DNA of the CDR3 is TGTGCCTGGAGTGTAACACCTTCACCCCTCCACTTT. Its protein is CAWSVTPSPLHF.

The rearrangement joins TRBV20-1 to TRBJ1-1; weak D call: TRBD1 (5 bases). V shed 5 bases and J shed 1 base, with 20 bases lying between them. The CDR3 length is 16 residues. The germline V gene encodes CDR1 DFQATT and CDR2 SNEGSKA (reference sequence). CDR3 protein: CSAPSGVAGSNTEAFF. CDR3 coding DNA: TGCAGTGCTCCCTCCGGGGTAGCAGGGTCGAACACTGAAGCTTTCTTT.

This clonotype has a single count. This could be a read error, since a much larger clone is one nucleotide away. V and J are TRBV2 and TRBJ1-5, with D possibly TRBD1 on 6 matching bases. Trimming left V 4 bases short and J 11 bases short, with 12 bases between. CDR3 length: 12 residues. Germline CDR1 and CDR2: SNHLY and FYNNEI. The CDR3 loop is CASSGFGQSQHF. Written as DNA, the CDR3 is TGTGCCAGCAGTGGGTTTGGACAGTCCCAGCATTTT.

This clonotype has more than one count but fewer than ten. The chain is built from TRBV3-1 and TRBJ2-5; 11 nucleotides match TRBD2. The CDR3 has 19 residues. The J segment lost 4 bases and the V segment lost 4 bases, leaving 17 bases of the junction unmatched. The germline gives CDR1 LGHDT, CDR2 YNNKEL (reference sequence). CDR3 in amino acids: CASSPVRLAGGTRGETQYF. CDR3 nucleotides: TGTGCCAGCAGCCCCGTGAGGCTAGCGGGGGGTACCCGGGGAGAGACCCAGTACTTC.

This clonotype was seen ten or more times. V and J are TRBV7-2 and TRBJ2-7, with TRBD2 identical over 8 bases. Germline trimming cut 2 bases from V and 2 bases from J; bases unmatched to any gene: 5. Germline values: CDR1 SGHTA, CDR2 FQGNSA. This CDR3 spans 15 amino acids. This CDR3 is CASSLMAGGPYEQYF. The CDR3 DNA is TGTGCCAGCAGCTTAATGGCGGGGGGACCCTACGAGCAGTACTTC.

This clonotype was seen at least ten times. The CDR3 bases are TGTGCCAGCAGTACCTTGGGGGGCCAAGAGACCCAGTACTTC. Translated, it gives CASSTLGGQETQYF. This chain connects TRBV11-2 to TRBJ2-5, with D possibly being TRBD2 (6 bases). The CDR3 loop spans 14 amino acids. Germline V gene lookup returns CDR1 SGHAT and CDR2 FQNNGV. Trimming stripped 6 bases from V and 1 base from J, with 12 bases between.

The sample holds many counts of this clonotype. The chain has TRBV5-1 and TRBJ1-1; tentatively, D is TRBD1 (5 bases). Deletions cut 5 bases from V and 2 bases from J, with 7 bases between. CDR3 size: 12 residues. Germline lookup yields CDR1 SGHRS and CDR2 YFSETQ. The chain's CDR3 is CASRDSNTEAFF. In DNA, the CDR3 is TGCGCCAGCAGAGACAGTAACACTGAAGCTTTCTTT.

This clonotype was counted at least ten times. This chain uses TRBV7-9 with TRBJ1-1; 8 nucleotides agree with TRBD1. The CDR3 spans 14 residues. V lost 5 bases, J lost 5 bases, and 7 bases stayed unmatched. Germline loops: CDR1 SEHNR, CDR2 FQNEAQ (reference sequence). Here the CDR3 DNA reads TGTGCCAGCAGCCAATGGACAGGGAGTACTGAAGCTTTCTTT. Translation gives CASSQWTGSTEAFF. Looking up the rest from reference TRBV7-9 and TRBJ1-1 gives the full variable domain: DTGVSQNPRHKITKRGQNVTFRCDPISEHNRLYWYRQTLGQGPEFLTYFQNEAQLEKSRLLSDRFSAERPKGSFSTLEIQRTEQGDSAMYLCASSQWTGSTEAFFGQGTRLTVV.

CDR3 protein: CASSAVEGGYTF. The CDR3 bases are TGTGCCAGCAGCGCCGTTGAGGGTGGCTACACCTTC. V is TRBV7-9 and J is TRBJ1-2; D unresolved. V was cut by 5 bases and J by 7 bases, with 11 bases left in between. This CDR3 is 12 amino acids long. Germline CDR1 and CDR2: SEHNR and FQNEAQ (reference sequence).

This clonotype was picked up many times. The chain joins TRBV20-1 to TRBJ2-2, with 10 bases fitting TRBD2. The CDR3 consists of 17 residues. V shed 1 base and J 0 bases; nucleotides not matched to a gene: 5. Germline values: CDR1 DFQATT, CDR2 SNEGSKA (reference sequence). In DNA form, the CDR3 reads TGCAGTGCTAGAGCGAGGACTAGCGGTTCGAACACCGGGGAGCTGTTTTTT. This codes for CSARARTSGSNTGELFF.

This clonotype occurred many times. The V call is TRBV20-1, the J call TRBJ2-5, with D possibly TRBD1 on 6 matching bases. The CDR3 length is 12 residues. V was cut by 2 bases and J by 5 bases, with 9 bases left in between. Germline V gives CDR1 DFQATT, CDR2 SNEGSKA (reference sequence). The CDR3 region is CSARHRDETQYF. For the CDR3, the DNA is TGCAGTGCTAGACACAGGGACGAGACCCAGTACTTC.

This clonotype appeared many times. This chain connects TRBV28 to TRBJ1-1; 10 bases fit TRBD1. V shed 6 bases, J shed 0 bases, and the junction held 10 bases outside the gene matches. The CDR3 length is 17 residues. From germline, CDR1 is MDHEN and CDR2 SYDVKM. The CDR3, as DNA: TGTGCCAGCAGCTCCCGGACAGGGGGGGGCATGAACACTGAAGCTTTCTTT. Translated: CASSSRTGGGMNTEAFF.

This clonotype was detected many times. The chain links TRBV12-3 or TRBV12-4 to TRBJ2-2, with 12 bases aligning to TRBD2. The length of the CDR3 is 16 residues. Unmatched junction bases numbered 11, after V lost 8 bases and J lost 7 bases. This CDR3 is CASGSSGGAWGGELFF. The CDR3 bases are TGTGCCAGCGGGTCTAGCGGGGGGGCCTGGGGCGGGGAGCTGTTTTTT.

This clonotype has ten or more counts. The chain recombines TRBV7-2 with TRBJ2-7; D may correspond to TRBD1 or TRBD2 (5 bases each). Germline V gives CDR1 SGHTA, CDR2 FQGNSA. The CDR3 is made up of 15 amino acids. Trimming left V 3 bases short and J 2 bases short, with 14 bases between. The CDR3: CASSLGSGRPYEQYF. CDR3 nucleotide sequence: TGTGCCAGCAGCTTGGGGTCAGGGAGACCCTACGAGCAGTACTTC.

The sample holds many counts of this clonotype. V gene TRBV6-5 combines with J gene TRBJ2-7, with unresolved D. The CDR3 has 13 amino acids. From germline, CDR1 is MNHEY and CDR2 SVGAGI. The germline V and J ends were trimmed by 0 bases and 6 bases, with 9 bases remaining between them. The chain's CDR3 is CASSYSSQREQYF. The CDR3 nucleotides are TGTGCCAGCAGTTACTCGAGTCAGCGCGAGCAGTACTTC.

In its sample, this clonotype was seen many times. The rearrangement links TRBV4-1 to TRBJ1-2, with D maybe TRBD1 (5 bases). The CDR3 loop spans 13 amino acids. The germline gives CDR1 MGHRA, CDR2 YSYEKL. V was trimmed by 4 bases and J by 8 bases, leaving 14 bases between them. Here the CDR3 reads CASSLGLQGGYTF. The CDR3 bases are TGCGCCAGCAGCCTGGGACTTCAAGGGGGCTACACCTTC.

The table lists this clonotype with many counts. This rearrangement joins TRBV6-2 or TRBV6-3 to TRBJ2-7, with TRBD2 matching 10 bases. Looked up from germline, CDR1 is MNHEY and CDR2 is SVGEGT. This CDR3 has 19 residues. V lost 6 bases and J lost 0; bases outside the gene matches: 17. The CDR3 loop reads CASSTYSGGSVFNSYEQYF. The DNA for the CDR3 is TGTGCCAGCAGCACGTATAGCGGGGGGTCCGTTTTCAACTCCTACGAGCAGTACTTC.

Ten or more counts support this clonotype. The chain employs TRBV27 and TRBJ1-1; unclear D gene. Germline V gene lookup returns CDR1 MNHEY and CDR2 SMNVEV (reference sequence). Trimming left V 2 bases short and J 7 bases short, with 11 bases between. There are 13 residues in the CDR3. The CDR3 is CASSLVTWGEAFF. The CDR3 region has the DNA TGTGCCAGCAGTTTAGTTACGTGGGGTGAAGCTTTCTTT.

V usage is TRBV6-2 or TRBV6-3 and J usage is TRBJ1-1; D remains ambiguous. V was cut by 2 bases and J by 3 bases, with 4 bases left in between. Germline V gene sequence: CDR1 MNHEY, CDR2 SVGEGT. This CDR3 contains 12 residues. The CDR3 region has the DNA TGTGCCAGCAGTTACCTCCACACTGAAGCTTTCTTT. Its translation: CASSYLHTEAFF.

This clonotype was detected ten times or more. The chain couples TRBV20-1 to TRBJ2-7, with TRBD1 identical over 10 bases. From germline, CDR1 is DFQATT and CDR2 SNEGSKA (reference sequence). The CDR3 spans 14 residues. V dropped 6 bases and J dropped 6; count of bases not matched to a gene: 11. The chain's CDR3 is CSARQGAYRAEQYF. CDR3 DNA sequence: TGCAGTGCCAGACAGGGGGCATATCGGGCCGAGCAGTACTTC.

At least ten counts were recorded for this clonotype. J is TRBJ1-2 and V is TRBV12-3 or TRBV12-4, with 8 bases that match TRBD1. The CDR3 runs to 14 residues. The junction had 9 bases not matched to a gene; V was cut back by 7 bases and J by 5 bases. CDR3 in DNA: TGTGCCAGCATTCATTCTGACAGGGGATATGGCTACACCTTC. Translation: CASIHSDRGYGYTF.

Many counts were recorded for this clonotype. The chain combines TRBV27 with TRBJ1-1; 7 bases are a match to TRBD1. The CDR3 runs 17 residues. The V gene's germline CDR1 is MNHEY and CDR2 SMNVEV (reference sequence). With 5 bases clipped from V and 9 bases from J, the junction kept 21 bases outside the gene matches. This CDR3 reads CASSTLYHRGSPPQAFF. CDR3 nucleotides: TGTGCCAGCAGTACGCTATACCACAGGGGCTCACCCCCCCAAGCTTTCTTT.

There are many counts of this clonotype. The chain's CDR3 is CATLDRGDTEAFF. The CDR3 DNA reads as TGTGCCACACTAGACAGGGGCGACACTGAAGCTTTCTTT. V usage is TRBV12-3 or TRBV12-4 and J usage is TRBJ1-1; 8 positions match TRBD1. This CDR3 has 13 amino acids. Unmatched junction bases numbered 7, after V lost 10 bases and J lost 3 bases.

As to this clonotype: A much larger clone is a single base away; this may be a read error. Here the CDR3 DNA reads TGCGCCAGCAGCTTGGGACAGGGGGCGAGTAGCACTGAAGCTTTCTTT. Translated: CASSLGQGASSTEAFF. This chain connects TRBV5-1 to TRBJ1-1; 10 positions agree with TRBD1. The J segment lost 4 bases and the V segment lost 0 bases, leaving 6 bases of the junction unmatched. Germline assignment: CDR1 SGHRS and CDR2 YFSETQ. The CDR3 sequence is 16 residues long.